A selection of T cell receptor beta chains follows, all from one sample in a study of blood T cell repertoires in COVID-19. Sequencing was performed with immunoSEQ multiplex PCR; in TCRdb, only in-frame clones are kept and a portion is missing. The profile covers about 190,000 clones, with roughly four fifths appearing a single time and approximately 5.4% taken by the ten largest. Source material: peripheral blood. The receptors here all came from a woman between 25 and 40 years old with acute or convalescent COVID-19. The CDR3 runs from the conserved cysteine through the conserved F or W. The D gene is left open where the match is weak. Rows may omit the clone size; those that give it use once, few, many or a size class.

>.|TRBV27|TRBJ1-1|.
TGTGCCAGCAGTTTATCGGCAGGTACCCCGAACACTGAAGCTTTCTTT
CASSLSAGTPNTEAFF
>few|TRBV5-4|TRBJ2-2|.
TGTGCCAGCAGCTTGGAACAGTTGGGCACCGGGGAGCTGTTTTTT
CASSLEQLGTGELFF
>.|TRBV28|TRBJ1-6|.
TGTGCCAGCACTCCACCTGGGGGGAGAACACCCAATTCACCCCTCCACTTT
CASTPPGGRTPNSPLHF
>once|TRBV6-5|TRBJ1-2|TRBD1
TGTGCCAGCTATACAGGGGGGAACTATGGCTACACCTTC
CASYTGGNYGYTF
>.|TRBV14|TRBJ1-1|.
TGTGCCAGCAGCCAGGGGGCTGGGACCACTGAAGCTTTCTTT
CASSQGAGTTEAFF
>.|TRBV7-2|TRBJ2-1|.
TGTGCCAGCAGCTTAAAGGCGGGGACCTACAATGAGCAGTTCTTC
CASSLKAGTYNEQFF
>.|TRBV3-1/TRBV3-2|TRBJ2-3|.
TGTGCCAGCAGCCAAGTTAACGGGGTGGGCACAGATACGCAGTATTTT
CASSQVNGVGTDTQYF
>.|TRBV9|TRBJ1-6|.
TGTGCCAGCAGCCAACAGGGCTATAATTCACCCCTCCACTTT
CASSQQGYNSPLHF
>.|TRBV19|TRBJ2-7|TRBD1
TGTGCCAGTAGGCCGGGACAGGGATTCTCCTACGAGCAGTACTTC
CASRPGQGFSYEQYF
>.|TRBV28|TRBJ2-3|TRBD2
TGTGCCAGCAACGCTGTAGCGGGCTTCACAGATACGCAGTATTTT
CASNAVAGFTDTQYF
>.|TRBV29-1|TRBJ1-2|.
TGCAGCGTTGCGCCCGGGGTTCTCAACTATGGCTACACCTTC
CSVAPGVLNYGYTF
>few|TRBV6-5|TRBJ1-3|.
TGTGCCAGCAGTTTGACAGCCCTTAGCTCTGGAAACACCATATATTTT
CASSLTALSSGNTIYF
>.|TRBV6-5|TRBJ2-5|TRBD2
TGTGCCAGCAGATTAGCGGGAGGGCCTTCGGAGACCCAGTACTTC
CASRLAGGPSETQYF
>.|TRBV28|TRBJ2-3|TRBD1
TGTGCCAGCGGGGGGATAGGGACAGGGGGCACAGATACGCAGTATTTT
CASGGIGTGGTDTQYF
>few|TRBV5-4|TRBJ1-3|.
TGTGCCAGCAGCCAGGCTGGAAACACCATATATTTT
CASSQAGNTIYF
>.|TRBV30|TRBJ2-3|.
TGTGCCTGGAGACCGGGACTTGTGGGGGCAGATACGCAGTATTTT
CAWRPGLVGADTQYF
>.|TRBV27|TRBJ1-1|TRBD1
TGTGCCAGCAGTTACAGGGGGCGGGAAGCTTTCTTT
CASSYRGREAFF
>.|TRBV20-1|TRBJ1-5|.
TGCAGTGCTAGTGAGGGGCGGAATCAGCCCCAGCATTTT
CSASEGRNQPQHF
>.|TRBV11-2|TRBJ1-6|.
TGTGCCAGCAGCTTAGCAGGGTGGCATAATTCACCCCTCCACTTT
CASSLAGWHNSPLHF
>.|TRBV9|TRBJ2-5|.
TGTGCCAGCAGCCCTCCGGGGTCATCGCGGGGGACCCAGTACTTC
CASSPPGSSRGTQYF
>.|TRBV9|TRBJ1-6|.
TGTGCCAGCAGCTTTACTCCCGAGAGTTCACCCCTCCACTTT
CASSFTPESSPLHF
>.|TRBV7-9|TRBJ1-2|.
TGTGCCAGCAGCTTAGACAGCTATGGCTACACCTTC
CASSLDSYGYTF
>.|TRBV11-2|TRBJ2-3|.
TGTGCCAGCAGCTCGACAGTCAGGGGGGCAGATACGCAGTATTTT
CASSSTVRGADTQYF
>.|TRBV4-1|TRBJ1-1|.
TGCGCCAGCAGCCGAGGAACTACTGAAGCTTTCTTT
CASSRGTTEAFF
>.|TRBV6-2/TRBV6-3|TRBJ1-2|TRBD1
TGTGCCAGCAGTTACATAGGACAGGGGGCGACTGGCTACACCTTC
CASSYIGQGATGYTF
>.|TRBV28|TRBJ1-2|TRBD1
TGTGCCAGCAGGCTACAGGGGGCGAAATTGGGCTACACCTTC
CASRLQGAKLGYTF
>.|TRBV3-1/TRBV3-2|TRBJ2-4|.
TGTGCCAGCAGCCCCTCGGGGGAAAACATTCAGTACTTC
CASSPSGENIQYF
>many|TRBV5-5|TRBJ1-6|TRBD1
TGTGCCAGCAGCCTGACAGGGGATTCACCCCTCCACTTT
CASSLTGDSPLHF
>.|TRBV27|TRBJ2-5|TRBD1
TGTGCCAGCAGCCTAGGGACAGGGATTTTGGAGACCCAGTACTTC
CASSLGTGILETQYF
>few|TRBV5-1|TRBJ1-6|TRBD1
TGCGCCAGCAGCGAAGGGGACAGCAACTATGGGCCCCTCCACTTT
CASSEGDSNYGPLHF
>.|TRBV19|TRBJ1-1|TRBD1
TGTGCCAGTAGCCTTAACAGGGGTGTTGAAGCTTTCTTT
CASSLNRGVEAFF
>.|TRBV6-5|TRBJ2-1|TRBD2
TGTGCCAGCAGGCCTCCGGGACTAGTGATCAATGAGCAGTTCTTC
CASRPPGLVINEQFF
>.|TRBV19|TRBJ2-1|.
TGTGCCAGTAGTCCCCGGGGTAGCTTCAGTGGCAATGAGCAGTTCTTC
CASSPRGSFSGNEQFF
>.|TRBV6-5|TRBJ1-1|.
TGTGCCAAGCCGAGTGAAACTGAAGCTTTCTTT
CAKPSETEAFF
>few|TRBV5-6|TRBJ2-7|TRBD2
TGTGCCAGCAGCTTGGAGGCTAGCGGGAGGGCCAGCTCCTACGAGCAGTACTTC
CASSLEASGRASSYEQYF
>once|TRBV9|TRBJ1-3|TRBD1
TGTGCCAGCAGCGTTATGGGGGCTAACTCAGGGGGAGGAAACACCATATATTTT
CASSVMGANSGGGNTIYF
>.|TRBV4-2|TRBJ2-7|TRBD1
TGTGCCAGCAGCCCCCGCGACAGGGTGGACGAGCAGTACTTC
CASSPRDRVDEQYF
>.|TRBV30|TRBJ1-4|TRBD1
TGTGCCTGGACACTACGACCCAGGGACAGGACTTCTAATGAAAAACTGTTTTTT
CAWTLRPRDRTSNEKLFF
>.|TRBV5-6|TRBJ1-5|.
TGTGCCAGCAGCCTTAGGGGCTTTACGCAGCCCCAGCATTTT
CASSLRGFTQPQHF
>once|TRBV12-3/TRBV12-4|TRBJ1-1|TRBD1
TGTGCCATTCTGGGACAGGGGGAAGCTTTCTTT
CAILGQGEAFF
>.|TRBV28|TRBJ2-7|.
TGTGCCAGCAGCCGTGCCTCAGGCCGCGAGCAGTACTTC
CASSRASGREQYF